The rows below give T cell receptor beta chains drawn from one sample of a study of blood T cell repertoires in COVID-19. Some clones are missing from TCRdb's copy, which holds only in-frame ones; the method was immunoSEQ multiplex PCR. The table has roughly 99,000 clones, almost 90% seen once. The sequenced sample consisted of peripheral blood. Every receptor here comes from a man over 45 with COVID-19, enrolled during active disease. Each CDR3 is given with its conserved first and last residue. A D gene is named only where the DNA matches it firmly. Clone sizes are given selectively: once, few, many, or a class where the clone is expanded.

v_call	j_call	clone_size	d_call	cdr3_nt	cdr3_aa
TRBV4-1	TRBJ1-1	.	.	TGCGCCAGCAGACCGGGACACCAGAACACTGAAGCTTTCTTT	CASRPGHQNTEAFF
TRBV14	TRBJ2-7	once	TRBD2	TGTGCCAGCAGCCAAGCTCCCGGGGGGACCTACGAGCAGTACTTC	CASSQAPGGTYEQYF
TRBV6-5	TRBJ1-6	.	TRBD1	TGTGCCAGCAACGAGAAGGGACAGGGGAATTCACCCCTCCACTTT	CASNEKGQGNSPLHF
TRBV5-1	TRBJ1-1	.	TRBD1	TGCGCCAGCAGCCCGGGGGACAGCATGAACACTGAAGCTTTCTTT	CASSPGDSMNTEAFF
TRBV4-1	TRBJ2-5	.	TRBD1	TGCGCCAGCAGCCGGACAGGGCCCGAGACCCAGTACTTC	CASSRTGPETQYF
TRBV7-2	TRBJ2-7	.	TRBD1	TGTGCCAGCAGTCACACCGGGACAGTCTACGAGCAGTACTTC	CASSHTGTVYEQYF
TRBV4-3	TRBJ1-4	.	.	TGCGCCAGCAGCCAAAGCAGGGGAAATGAAAAACTGTTTTTT	CASSQSRGNEKLFF
TRBV19	TRBJ2-7	.	TRBD2	TGTGCCAGTAGTATGCAGCGGGGTGGGCCCTACGAGCAGTACTTC	CASSMQRGGPYEQYF
TRBV9	TRBJ1-1	.	.	TGTGCCAGCAGCCGGGGTTTCGAGAACACTGAAGCTTTCTTT	CASSRGFENTEAFF
TRBV19	TRBJ1-1	.	.	TGTGCCAGTAGTATATCGGGGGGTAGCACTGAAGCTTTCTTT	CASSISGGSTEAFF
TRBV28	TRBJ1-2	.	TRBD1	TGTGCCAGCAGTTTTCAGGGGGCCGGTGGCTACACCTTC	CASSFQGAGGYTF
TRBV11-2	TRBJ1-1	.	.	TGTGCCAGCAGACGAGACGGACTTGAAGCTTTCTTT	CASRRDGLEAFF
TRBV7-3	TRBJ2-1	.	TRBD2	TGTGCCAGCAGCCCTACTAGCGGAGGCAATGAGCAGTTCTTC	CASSPTSGGNEQFF
TRBV2	TRBJ1-1	.	.	TGTGCCAGCAGTAAGGGGGGGCCGGGCACTGAAGCTTTCTTT	CASSKGGPGTEAFF
TRBV28	TRBJ2-2	.	.	TGTGCCAGCTTGACAGTGACGAACACCGGGGAGCTGTTTTTT	CASLTVTNTGELFF
TRBV24-1	TRBJ2-3	.	.	TGTGCCACCTACGGGGGAGCGGCGGATACGCAGTATTTT	CATYGGAADTQYF
TRBV5-1	TRBJ2-7	once	TRBD2	TGCGCCAGCAGCTTGGATAGCGGGGGGAATGGCGAGCAGTACTTC	CASSLDSGGNGEQYF